This entry lists 12 T cell receptor beta chains sequenced from one sample in a study of blood T cell repertoires in COVID-19. Sequenced by immunoSEQ multiplex PCR; TCRdb stores in-frame clones only, minus some. The sample has around 500,000 clones, less than 90% seen once. The sequenced sample consisted of PBMCs or T cells enriched from blood (not recorded which). The receptors here all came from a woman aged 55-70 years who had recovered from COVID-19.

The chain couples TRBV6-5 to TRBJ2-7, with D possibly being TRBD2 (5 bases). Germline assignment: CDR1 MNHEY and CDR2 SVGAGI. V was trimmed by 11 bases and J by 2 bases, leaving 7 bases between them. The CDR3 has 10 amino acids. The CDR3 loop is CASGTYEQYF. In DNA, the CDR3 is TGTGCCTCGGGGACCTACGAGCAGTACTTC.

The gene calls are TRBV19 and TRBJ2-5, with 11 nucleotides matching TRBD2. The CDR3 has 14 residues. Germline V gives CDR1 LNHDA, CDR2 SQIVND (reference sequence). The ends lost 5 bases at V and 4 bases at J; junction bases unmatched: 3. CDR3 amino acids: CASSVTSGIETQYF. The CDR3, as DNA: TGTGCCAGTAGTGTGACTAGCGGGATAGAGACCCAGTACTTC.

The chain combines TRBV7-2 with TRBJ2-1; the match to TRBD2 covers 11 bases. This CDR3 has 15 amino acids. Losses at the gene ends were 6 bases for V and 7 bases for J; bases not matched to a gene: 8. Germline CDR1 and CDR2: SGHTA and FQGNSA. CDR3 DNA sequence: TGTGCCAGCAGGATAGCGGGGGGGGCTGGGAATGAGCAGTTCTTC. It codes for CASRIAGGAGNEQFF. The whole variable domain, filled in from reference TRBV7-2 and TRBJ2-1, reads GAGVSQSPSNKVTEKGKDVELRCDPISGHTALYWYRQSLGQGLEFLIYFQGNSAPDKSGLPSDRFSAERTGGSVSTLTIQRTQQEDSAVYLCASRIAGGAGNEQFFGPGTRLTVL.

This chain joins TRBV3-1 (or the pseudogene TRBV3-2) and TRBJ2-5; perhaps TRBD1 as D (5 bases). The CDR3 is made up of 14 amino acids. V lost 4 bases, J lost 7 bases, and 16 bases lay in between. Per the germline V gene, CDR1 is LGHDT and CDR2 is YNNKEL (reference sequence). Here the CDR3 reads CASSPSKGAGTQYF. CDR3 DNA sequence: TGTGCCAGCAGCCCTTCCAAAGGGGCTGGGACCCAGTACTTC.

This clone appeared a few times. The chain couples TRBV19 to TRBJ1-5, with unresolved D. CDR3 length equals 14 residues. V was pared by 3 bases and J by 4 bases, with 10 bases between. Germline-derived CDR1 and CDR2 are LNHDA and SQIVND (reference sequence). The CDR3 DNA follows: TGTGCCAGTAGTATCGGAGTCCTGAATCAGCCCCAGCATTTT. Its protein is CASSIGVLNQPQHF.

This clone is a singleton in its sample. The chain combines TRBV7-9 with TRBJ2-2; TRBD1 agrees at 7 bases. The trim removed 3 bases at V and 1 base at J, leaving 2 bases unmatched. The germline CDR1 and CDR2 sequences are SEHNR and FQNEAQ (reference sequence). The length of the CDR3 is 15 residues. CDR3 nucleotides: TGTGCCAGCAGCTTGTCAGGGGGGAACACCGGGGAGCTGTTTTTT. Amino acids: CASSLSGGNTGELFF.

In DNA, the CDR3 is TGTGCCAGCACCCGCCGAGTAAACTATGGCTACACCTTC. Amino acid sequence: CASTRRVNYGYTF. The V call is TRBV7-2, the J call TRBJ1-2; D remains unclear. The CDR3 is 13 amino acids. CDR1 and CDR2 from the germline V gene are SGHTA and FQGNSA. The ends were cut back, 7 bases at V and 2 bases at J, with 11 bases in the middle.

The gene calls are TRBV9 and TRBJ2-2; 7 nucleotides align to TRBD2. The CDR3 spans 15 residues. V dropped 1 base and J dropped 1; count of bases not matched to a gene: 1. CDR1 and CDR2 from the germline V gene are SGDLS and YYNGEE. The CDR3 DNA is TGTGCCAGCAGCGTAAGCGGGATGAACACCGGGGAGCTGTTTTTT. Its translation: CASSVSGMNTGELFF.

The gene calls are TRBV5-1 and TRBJ2-3, with 8 bases lining up with TRBD1. The V gene end was trimmed by 1 base and the J gene end by 0 bases; junction bases not matched to a gene: 10. The CDR3 is made up of 18 amino acids. Per germline, CDR1 SGHRS and CDR2 YFSETQ. CDR3 nucleotide sequence: TGCGCCAGCAGCTTGAAGACAGGGGCGAAATCTAGCACAGATACGCAGTATTTT. Its translation: CASSLKTGAKSSTDTQYF.

The rearrangement links TRBV19 to TRBJ1-5; D uncertain. Trimming removed 1 base at V and 3 bases at J, with 10 bases between. CDR3 length: 15 residues. Germline-derived CDR1 and CDR2 are LNHDA and SQIVND (reference sequence). CDR3 sequence (DNA): TGTGCCAGTAGTATAGCCCGGGGTCTCAATCAGCCCCAGCATTTT. It specifies CASSIARGLNQPQHF.

V and J are TRBV27 and TRBJ1-2; 8 bases are a match to TRBD1. V shed 4 bases, J shed 1 base, and the junction held 2 bases outside the gene matches. Per germline, CDR1 MNHEY and CDR2 SMNVEV (reference sequence). The CDR3 contains 14 residues. The CDR3, as DNA: TGTGCCAGCAGTTACAGGGGGAATAACTATGGCTACACCTTC. Its translation: CASSYRGNNYGYTF.

The genes are TRBV11-3 and TRBJ2-3, with 14 bases fitting TRBD2. The CDR3 contains 16 residues. Looked up from germline, CDR1 is SGHNT and CDR2 is YENEEA. With 3 bases clipped from V and 3 bases from J, the junction kept 2 bases outside the gene matches. This CDR3 reads CASSLTSGGVTDTQYF. The CDR3 coding sequence is TGTGCCAGCAGCTTGACTAGCGGGGGGGTAACAGATACGCAGTATTTT.